A single sample gave rise to the 7 T cell receptor beta chains below, sequenced in a study of T cells in Graves' hyperthyroidism and ophthalmopathy (dated by TCRdb to 2018 to 2020). The library was obtained by multiplex PCR. The listed sequencing device is Illumina HiSeq 2000. Amplification of TCR beta CDR3 regions was carried out from RNA transcripts. A first-round RT-PCR of the TCR CDR3 used the HTBI primer set with the Qiagen OneStep RT-PCR kit. TCRdb redid the processing of the public reads, applying fastp at Q25 and MiXCR, and retained in-frame beta chains. Under each unique CDR3 protein, matching rows form one entry showing the most common genes and DNA. Recorded for this sample are almost 600,000 distinct CDR3 sequences; around 42% of them occurred a single time. The top ten clonotypes cover around 8% of the sample. Sequencing was carried out using peripheral blood or thyroid tissue (not recorded which). The receptors were gathered from a woman younger than 35 with Graves' hyperthyroidism.

The gene calls are TRBV11-2 and TRBJ2-7, with 11 positions matching TRBD2. The J call could be wrong; TRBJ2-5 is a better fit for the DNA end. The CDR3 is made up of 15 amino acids. The germline gives CDR1 SGHAT, CDR2 FQNNGV. This CDR3 is CASSLSLGLAGTQYF. The CDR3 nucleotides read TGTGCCAGCAGCTTAAGTTTAGGACTAGCGGGGACCCAGTACTTC.

This clonotype has more than one count but fewer than ten. The chain joins TRBV12-5 to TRBJ2-2, with 13 positions matching TRBD2. The V gene end was trimmed by 2 bases and the J gene end by 6 bases; junction bases not matched to a gene: 18. CDR3 length equals 21 residues. Germline V CDR1 and CDR2: LGHNT, FRNRAP. CDR3 nucleotides: TGTGCTAGTGGTTTGCCCCCACCCGGACTAGCGGGAGAGTATTTCGCCGGGGAGCTGTTTTTT. It yields the protein CASGLPPPGLAGEYFAGELFF.

The chain combines TRBV12-3 or TRBV12-4 with TRBJ1-1; D perhaps matches TRBD1 (5 bases). Between the trimmed V and J ends, which lost 6 bases and 8 bases, there was a span of 16 bases. This CDR3 has 13 residues. CDR3 loop: CASSSSGDAEAFF. In nucleotides, the CDR3 is TGTGCCAGCAGCTCTTCGGGGGACGCGGAAGCTTTCTTT.

This clonotype was observed at least ten times. V and J are TRBV29-1 and TRBJ2-7; perhaps D is TRBD1 or TRBD2 (6 bases each). This CDR3 has 12 amino acids. CDR1 and CDR2 (germline): SQVTM, ANQGSEA. V was clipped by 5 bases and J by 2 bases, with 10 bases between them. The CDR3 protein is CSVLRGPYEQYF. The DNA of the CDR3 is TGCAGCGTTCTCCGGGGGCCCTACGAGCAGTACTTC.

The chain has TRBV7-2 and TRBJ1-2; TRBD1 agrees at 9 bases. The germline CDR1 and CDR2 sequences are SGHTA and FQGNSA. The junction had 5 bases not matched to a gene; V was cut back by 5 bases and J by 4 bases. This CDR3 comprises 14 residues. CDR3 amino acids: CASSRTGAFYGYTF. The CDR3 DNA reads TGTGCCAGCAGCCGGACAGGGGCTTTCTATGGCTACACCTTC.

In its sample, this clonotype was seen many times. The chain joins TRBV10-3 to TRBJ1-1; maybe TRBD1 (6 bases). Trimming stripped 5 bases from V and 1 base from J, with 14 bases between. The CDR3 has 15 residues. CDR1 ENHRY and CDR2 SYGVKD come from the germline V gene. The CDR3 region has the DNA TGTGCCATCAGTCCCCACAGGGTGGAGAACACTGAAGCTTTCTTT. Its translation is CAISPHRVENTEAFF.

This clonotype appeared once. The V and J genes are TRBV20-1 and TRBJ1-1, with a possible D match to TRBD1 (5 bases). V was cut by 4 bases and J by 8 bases, with 14 bases left in between. The CDR3 runs 12 residues. Germline CDR1 is DFQATT and CDR2 is SNEGSKA (reference sequence). The CDR3 DNA sequence: TGCAGTGCTATTCGGGACGAACTCGAAGCTTTCTTT. Its translation is CSAIRDELEAFF.